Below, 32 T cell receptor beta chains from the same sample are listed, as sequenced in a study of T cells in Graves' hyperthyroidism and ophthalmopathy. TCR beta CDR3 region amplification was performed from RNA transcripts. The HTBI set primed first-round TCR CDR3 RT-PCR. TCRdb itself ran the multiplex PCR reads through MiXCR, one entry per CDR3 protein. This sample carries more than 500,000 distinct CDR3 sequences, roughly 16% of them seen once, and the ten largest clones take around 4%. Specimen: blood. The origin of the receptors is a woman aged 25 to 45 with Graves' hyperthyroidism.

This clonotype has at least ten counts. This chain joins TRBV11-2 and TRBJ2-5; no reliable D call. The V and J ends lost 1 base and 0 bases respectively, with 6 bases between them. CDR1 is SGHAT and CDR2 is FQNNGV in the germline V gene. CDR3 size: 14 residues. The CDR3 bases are TGTGCCAGCAGCTTAGTCTTTTACCAAGAGACCCAGTACTTC. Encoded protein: CASSLVFYQETQYF.

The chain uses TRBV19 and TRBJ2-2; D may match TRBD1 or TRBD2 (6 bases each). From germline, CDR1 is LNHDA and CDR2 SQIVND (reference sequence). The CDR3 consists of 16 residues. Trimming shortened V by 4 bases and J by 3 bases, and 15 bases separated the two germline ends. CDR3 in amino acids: CASSRWGAQDTGELFF. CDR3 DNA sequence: TGTGCCAGTAGTAGATGGGGGGCACAAGACACCGGGGAGCTGTTTTTT.

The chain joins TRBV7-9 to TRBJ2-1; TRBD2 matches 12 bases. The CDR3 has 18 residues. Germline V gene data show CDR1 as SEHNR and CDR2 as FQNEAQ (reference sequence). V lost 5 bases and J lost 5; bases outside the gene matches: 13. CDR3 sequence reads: CASSPFGRRLAGDNEQFF. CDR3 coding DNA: TGTGCCAGCAGCCCATTCGGCCGGCGACTAGCGGGGGACAATGAGCAGTTCTTC.

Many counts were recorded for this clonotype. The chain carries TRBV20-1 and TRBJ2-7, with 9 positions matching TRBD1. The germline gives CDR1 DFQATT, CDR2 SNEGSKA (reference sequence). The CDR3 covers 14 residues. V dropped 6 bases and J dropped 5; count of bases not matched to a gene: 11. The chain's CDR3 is CSAKPRQGGNEQYF. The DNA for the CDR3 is TGCAGTGCAAAACCTCGACAGGGGGGGAACGAGCAGTACTTC.

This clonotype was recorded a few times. CDR3 sequence (DNA): TGTGCCAGCCACGGGAGGAATGAAGAGACCCAGTACTTC. Encoded protein: CASHGRNEETQYF. The rearrangement links TRBV5-5 to TRBJ2-5; 7 bases fit TRBD2. Losses at the gene ends were 7 bases for V and 3 bases for J; bases not matched to a gene: 6. The CDR3 length is 13 residues. Germline V gene sequence: CDR1 SGHKS, CDR2 YYEKEE (reference sequence).

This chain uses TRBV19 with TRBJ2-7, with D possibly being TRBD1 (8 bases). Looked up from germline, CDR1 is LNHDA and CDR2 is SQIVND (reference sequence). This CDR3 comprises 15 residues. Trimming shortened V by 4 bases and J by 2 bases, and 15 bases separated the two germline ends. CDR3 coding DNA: TGTGCCAGTAGTACCGGGGGGACAGGTGCCTACGAGCAGTACTTC. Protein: CASSTGGTGAYEQYF.

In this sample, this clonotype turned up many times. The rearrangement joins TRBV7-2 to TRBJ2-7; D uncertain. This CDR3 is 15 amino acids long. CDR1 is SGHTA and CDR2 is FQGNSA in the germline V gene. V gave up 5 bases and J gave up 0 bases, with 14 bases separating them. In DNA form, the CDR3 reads TGTGCCAGCAGCAACCGGACCTACTACTCCTACGAGCAGTACTTC. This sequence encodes CASSNRTYYSYEQYF.

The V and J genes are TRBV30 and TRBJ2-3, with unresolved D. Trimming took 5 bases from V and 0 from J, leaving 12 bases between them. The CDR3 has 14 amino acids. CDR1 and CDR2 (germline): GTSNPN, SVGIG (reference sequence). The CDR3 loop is CAWGRSYSTDTQYF. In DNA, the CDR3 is TGTGCCTGGGGCCGCAGTTATAGCACAGATACGCAGTATTTT.

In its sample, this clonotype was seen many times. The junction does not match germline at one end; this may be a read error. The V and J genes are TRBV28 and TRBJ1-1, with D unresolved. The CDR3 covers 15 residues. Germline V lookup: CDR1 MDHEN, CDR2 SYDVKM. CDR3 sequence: CASSTRPYLNTEASF. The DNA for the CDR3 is TGTGCCAGCAGCACCCGACCTTATCTGAACACTGAAGCTTCCTTT.

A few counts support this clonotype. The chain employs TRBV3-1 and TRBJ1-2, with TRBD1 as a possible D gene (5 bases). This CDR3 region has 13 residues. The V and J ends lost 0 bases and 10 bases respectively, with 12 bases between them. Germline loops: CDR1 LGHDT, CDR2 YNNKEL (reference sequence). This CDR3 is CASSQDPQVDYTF. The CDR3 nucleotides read TGTGCCAGCAGCCAAGACCCACAGGTGGACTACACCTTC.

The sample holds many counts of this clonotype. This CDR3 reads CASSSPDSPHSGNTIYF. The CDR3, as DNA: TGTGCCAGCAGTTCCCCCGACAGTCCCCACTCTGGAAACACCATATATTTT. The gene calls are TRBV28 and TRBJ1-3; D is possibly TRBD1 (5 bases). Deletions cut 4 bases from V and 0 bases from J, with 16 bases between. The CDR3 is 17 amino acids. The germline gives CDR1 MDHEN, CDR2 SYDVKM. Full variable domain (rest looked up from reference TRBV28 and TRBJ1-3): DVKVTQSSRYLVKRTGEKVFLECVQDMDHENMFWYRQDPGLGLRLIYFSYDVKMKEKGDIPEGYSVSREKKERFSLILESASTNQTSMYLCASSSPDSPHSGNTIYFGEGSWLTVV.

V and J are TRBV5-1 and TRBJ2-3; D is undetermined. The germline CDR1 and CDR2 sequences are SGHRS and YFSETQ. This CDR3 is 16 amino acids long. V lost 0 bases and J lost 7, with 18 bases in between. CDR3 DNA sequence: TGCGCCAGCAGCTTGGAGGGCGCCTCGGGTAAAAATACGCAGTATTTT. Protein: CASSLEGASGKNTQYF.

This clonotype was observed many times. The CDR3 nucleotides are TGTGCCAGCAGTTTGAGGTGGGGGAACTATGGCTACACCTTC. It yields the protein CASSLRWGNYGYTF. This chain joins TRBV28 and TRBJ1-2, with a tentative D call TRBD1 (5 bases). V was cut by 3 bases and J by 2 bases, with 10 bases left in between. The V gene's germline CDR1 is MDHEN and CDR2 SYDVKM. There are 14 residues in the CDR3.

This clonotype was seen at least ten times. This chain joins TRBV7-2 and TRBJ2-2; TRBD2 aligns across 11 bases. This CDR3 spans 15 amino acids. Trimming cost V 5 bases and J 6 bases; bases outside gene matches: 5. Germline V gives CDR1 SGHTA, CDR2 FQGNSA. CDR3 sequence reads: CASSAALAGAGELFF. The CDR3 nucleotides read TGTGCCAGCAGCGCCGCACTAGCGGGGGCCGGGGAGCTGTTTTTT.

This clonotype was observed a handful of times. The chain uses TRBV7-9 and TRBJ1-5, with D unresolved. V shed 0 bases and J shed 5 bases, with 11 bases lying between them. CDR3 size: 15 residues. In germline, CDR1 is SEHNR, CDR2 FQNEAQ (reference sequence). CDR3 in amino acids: CASSLALGEDQPQHF. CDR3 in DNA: TGTGCCAGCAGCTTAGCGCTTGGGGAGGATCAGCCCCAGCATTTT.

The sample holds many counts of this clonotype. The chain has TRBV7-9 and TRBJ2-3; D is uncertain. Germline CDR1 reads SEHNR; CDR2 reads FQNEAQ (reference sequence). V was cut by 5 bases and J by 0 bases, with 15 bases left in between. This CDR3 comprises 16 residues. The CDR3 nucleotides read TGTGCCAGCAGCCCCAGTCGAGGAACTAGCACAGATACGCAGTATTTT. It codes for CASSPSRGTSTDTQYF.

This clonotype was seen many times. CDR3 bases: TGTGCCAGCAGGGGTTTCGTTAACGGGGTCACAGATACGCAGTATTTT. The encoded protein is CASRGFVNGVTDTQYF. V is TRBV2 and J is TRBJ2-3; possible D gene TRBD2, 5 bases. Germline V gene lookup returns CDR1 SNHLY and CDR2 FYNNEI. The CDR3 length is 16 residues. V gave up 6 bases and J gave up 2 bases, with 18 bases separating them.

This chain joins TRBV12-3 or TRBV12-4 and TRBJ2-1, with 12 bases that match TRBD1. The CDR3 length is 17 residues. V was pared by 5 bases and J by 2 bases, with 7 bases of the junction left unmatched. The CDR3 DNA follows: TGTGCCAGCAGTGGGGACAGGGGGCGACAAGCCTACAATGAGCAGTTCTTC. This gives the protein CASSGDRGRQAYNEQFF.

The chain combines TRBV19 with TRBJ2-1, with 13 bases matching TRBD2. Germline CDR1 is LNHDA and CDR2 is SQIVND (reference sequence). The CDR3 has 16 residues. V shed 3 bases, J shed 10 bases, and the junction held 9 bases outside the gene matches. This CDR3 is CASSIFGLAGALEQFF. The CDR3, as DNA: TGTGCCAGTAGTATTTTCGGACTAGCGGGAGCGTTGGAGCAGTTCTTC.

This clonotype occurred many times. The CDR3 coding sequence is TGTGCCAGCAACGGATGGGCAGGGACGATTGGGGCCAACGTCCTGACTTTC. Protein sequence: CASNGWAGTIGANVLTF. The chain combines TRBV7-9 with TRBJ2-6; D could derive from TRBD1 or TRBD2 (5 bases each). Trimming shortened V by 7 bases and J by 3 bases, and 19 bases separated the two germline ends. CDR3 length equals 17 residues. Germline CDR1 reads SEHNR; CDR2 reads FQNEAQ (reference sequence).

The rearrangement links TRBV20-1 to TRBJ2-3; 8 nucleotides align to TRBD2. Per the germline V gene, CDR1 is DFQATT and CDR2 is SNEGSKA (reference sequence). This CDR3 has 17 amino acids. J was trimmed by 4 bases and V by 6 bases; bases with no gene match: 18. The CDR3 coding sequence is TGCAGTGCGTCCCGCCTGACAAAGCGGGAGCATCCAGATACGCAGTATTTT. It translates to CSASRLTKREHPDTQYF.

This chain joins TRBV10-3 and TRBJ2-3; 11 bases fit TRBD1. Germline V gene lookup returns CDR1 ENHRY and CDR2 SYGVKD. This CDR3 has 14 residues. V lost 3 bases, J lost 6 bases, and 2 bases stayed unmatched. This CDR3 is CAISDGTGGDTQYF. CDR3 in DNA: TGTGCCATCAGTGACGGGACAGGGGGTGATACGCAGTATTTT.

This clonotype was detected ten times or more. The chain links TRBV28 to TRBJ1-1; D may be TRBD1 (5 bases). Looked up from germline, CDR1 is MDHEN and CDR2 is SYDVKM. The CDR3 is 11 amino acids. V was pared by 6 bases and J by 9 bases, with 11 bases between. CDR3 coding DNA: TGTGCCAGCAGCCTCAGGGAAAAAGCTTTCTTT. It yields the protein CASSLREKAFF.

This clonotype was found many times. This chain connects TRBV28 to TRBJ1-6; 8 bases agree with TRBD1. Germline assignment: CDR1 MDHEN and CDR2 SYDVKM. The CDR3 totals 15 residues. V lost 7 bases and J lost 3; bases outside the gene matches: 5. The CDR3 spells CASTKQGDYNSPLHF. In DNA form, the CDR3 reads TGTGCCAGCACCAAACAGGGGGACTATAATTCACCCCTCCACTTT.

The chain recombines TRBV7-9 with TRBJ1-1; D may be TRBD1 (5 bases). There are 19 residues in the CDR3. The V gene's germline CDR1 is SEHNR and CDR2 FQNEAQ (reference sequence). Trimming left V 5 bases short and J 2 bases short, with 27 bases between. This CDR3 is CASSPRRFGAAIKNTEAFF. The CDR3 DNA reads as TGTGCCAGCAGCCCAAGACGCTTTGGGGCCGCAATAAAAAACACTGAAGCTTTCTTT.

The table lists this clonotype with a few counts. The CDR3 reads CASSVIAGSYNEQFF. The CDR3 nucleotides are TGTGCCAGCAGTGTCATAGCGGGCTCCTACAATGAGCAGTTCTTC. V gene TRBV27 combines with J gene TRBJ2-1, with TRBD2 matching 7 bases. CDR1 and CDR2 from the germline V gene are MNHEY and SMNVEV (reference sequence). The V and J ends lost 5 bases and 0 bases, in that order; junction bases with no gene match: 4. This CDR3 is built from 15 residues.

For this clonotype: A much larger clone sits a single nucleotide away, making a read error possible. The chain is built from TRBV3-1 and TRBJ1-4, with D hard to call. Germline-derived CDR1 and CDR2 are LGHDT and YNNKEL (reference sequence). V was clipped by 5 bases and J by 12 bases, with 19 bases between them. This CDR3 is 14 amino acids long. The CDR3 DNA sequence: TGTGCCAGCAGCGTAGGGCAGGAGACCAGCGAACTGTTTTTT. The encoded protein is CASSVGQETSELFF.

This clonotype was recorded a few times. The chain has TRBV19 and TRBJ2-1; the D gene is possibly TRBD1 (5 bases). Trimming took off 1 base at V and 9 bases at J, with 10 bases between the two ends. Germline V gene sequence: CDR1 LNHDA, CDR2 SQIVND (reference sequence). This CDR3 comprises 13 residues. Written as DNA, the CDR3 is TGTGCCAGTAGTATAGTTTACGACAGTGAGCAGTTCTTC. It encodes CASSIVYDSEQFF.

CDR3 in amino acids: CSAGTSGNRETQYF. CDR3 nucleotide sequence: TGCAGTGCTGGGACTAGCGGGAATCGGGAGACCCAGTACTTC. The chain couples TRBV20-1 to TRBJ2-5, with 13 bases fitting TRBD2. Germline V gene data show CDR1 as DFQATT and CDR2 as SNEGSKA (reference sequence). The CDR3 sequence is 14 residues long. Trimming at V came to 5 bases and at J to 5 bases, leaving 5 bases not matched to a gene.

CDR3 region: CSVETGGLEAFF. CDR3 in DNA: TGCAGCGTTGAAACCGGGGGGCTTGAAGCTTTCTTT. The chain recombines TRBV29-1 with TRBJ1-1, with D perhaps matching TRBD1 (6 bases). V was shortened by 2 bases and J by 7 bases, with 11 bases between the two germline ends. Germline assignment: CDR1 SQVTM and CDR2 ANQGSEA. This CDR3 has 12 amino acids.

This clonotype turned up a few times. CDR3 DNA: TGTGCCAGCAGCGTAGCTAGCGGGAGGGCCAGAGAAACAGATACGCAGTATTTT. This translates into CASSVASGRARETDTQYF. The chain combines TRBV9 with TRBJ2-3; 12 nucleotides line up with TRBD2. The germline gives CDR1 SGDLS, CDR2 YYNGEE. V lost 0 bases and J lost 3; bases outside the gene matches: 8. This CDR3 comprises 18 residues.

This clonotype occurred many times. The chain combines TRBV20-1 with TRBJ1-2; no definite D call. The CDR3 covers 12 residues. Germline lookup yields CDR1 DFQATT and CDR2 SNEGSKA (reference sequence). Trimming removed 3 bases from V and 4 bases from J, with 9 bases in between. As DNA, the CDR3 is TGCAGTGCTAGTAGAACGTCCTATGGCTACACCTTC. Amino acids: CSASRTSYGYTF.